These 2 T cell receptor beta chains share one sample of origin, sequenced in a study of shared clonotypes between healthy human individuals. Assay: immunoSEQ multiplex PCR; the TCRdb copy retains only in-frame clones and omits some. The sample carries a few million clones, roughly 93% recorded once. In the naive CD8 group, cells lacked CD45RO and were positively selected for CCR7, so terminally differentiated effector memory CD45RA+ cells were left out. Sequenced input: naive CD8+ T cells from PBMCs. Every receptor here comes from a man between 18 and 29 years old in good health. Some clones in this sample may be carry-over from other donors' samples.

The chain carries TRBV13 and TRBJ2-7, with D possibly called TRBD1 or TRBD2 (5 bases each). The CDR3 totals 13 residues. Germline V CDR1 and CDR2: PRHDT, FYEKMQ (reference sequence). V lost 10 bases and J 6 bases, leaving 19 bases between the germline ends. Here the CDR3 DNA reads TGTGCCACACGGTCGGGACCTACTGGCGAGCAGTACTTC. Translating gives CATRSGPTGEQYF.

CDR3 DNA: TGTGCCAGTAGTACGGGACTAGCGGGAGGAAGGGAGCAGTTCTTC. Its protein is CASSTGLAGGREQFF. V gene TRBV19 combines with J gene TRBJ2-1; TRBD2 matches 15 bases. The germline CDR1 and CDR2 sequences are LNHDA and SQIVND (reference sequence). V was pared by 4 bases and J by 10 bases, with 5 bases of the junction left unmatched. CDR3 length: 15 amino acids.